These T cell receptor beta chains were read from a single sample in a study of blood T cell repertoires in COVID-19. Here immunoSEQ multiplex PCR was the method, and the copy in TCRdb shows in-frame clones only, minus some. The table lists approximately 70,000 clones, approximately 80% of them singletons. The sequenced material came from peripheral blood. These receptors came from a man at least 80 years old with active or convalescent COVID-19. CDR3s include the opening cysteine and the closing phenylalanine or tryptophan. The D gene is left open where the match is weak. Where a row states a size, it is once, few, many or the class of an expanded clone; other rows omit it.

>TRBV10-1|TRBJ2-3|-|TRBD2
TGCGCCAGCAGAGCGGGGGGAAGCACAGATACGCAGTATTTT
CASRAGGSTDTQYF
>TRBV5-1|TRBJ2-2|-|TRBD2
TGCGCCAGCAGCCCGGGACTAGCGGGAGTGGCCGGGGAGCTGTTTTTT
CASSPGLAGVAGELFF
>TRBV7-2|TRBJ2-5|-|TRBD1
TGTGCCAGCAGGACCGCAGGGGGCGTCTGGGAGACCCAGTACTTC
CASRTAGGVWETQYF
>TRBV6-6|TRBJ1-1|once|-
TGTGCCAGCAGTTACTCCAGGACAACCAACACTGAAGCTTTCTTT
CASSYSRTTNTEAFF
>TRBV25-1|TRBJ2-7|-|TRBD2
TGTGCCAGCAGTGATCGACACCGTAGCGGGAGCTACGAGCAGTACTTC
CASSDRHRSGSYEQYF
>TRBV6-5|TRBJ2-7|-|-
TGTGCCAGCAGTTACGGGACTGTGAGCGGCGAGCAGTACTTC
CASSYGTVSGEQYF
>TRBV10-3|TRBJ2-7|-|-
TGTGCCATCAGTGAGTCGCGGCAGGGATCCTCCGAGCAGTACTTC
CAISESRQGSSEQYF
>TRBV11-1|TRBJ2-7|once|-
TGTGCCAGCAGCGGCGCTAGGAGCGACTACGAGCAGTACTTC
CASSGARSDYEQYF
>TRBV10-1|TRBJ2-7|-|-
TGCGCCAGCAGCTCGGGAGTTTACGAGCAGTACTTC
CASSSGVYEQYF
>TRBV7-9|TRBJ2-5|-|-
TGTGCCAGCAGCCTCAGACTAGATCAAGAGACCCAGTACTTC
CASSLRLDQETQYF
>TRBV6-1|TRBJ1-2|-|-
TGTGCCAGCAGTGAAACCTCAGGGGTTGGCTACACCTTC
CASSETSGVGYTF
>TRBV11-3|TRBJ2-7|-|-
TGTGCCAGCAAACAGAGGGGGAACTACGAGCAGTACTTC
CASKQRGNYEQYF
>TRBV18|TRBJ1-1|-|-
TGTGCCAGCTCACCCCAGGGGCCCTTGAACACTGAAGCTTTCTTT
CASSPQGPLNTEAFF
>TRBV7-2|TRBJ2-7|-|TRBD2
TGTGCCAGCAGCTTAGAGGCGGGAGGCTACGAGCAGTACTTC
CASSLEAGGYEQYF
>TRBV10-2|TRBJ2-3|-|TRBD2
TGCGCCAGCAGGAGAGGGAGCGGGAGCAGTTATACGCAGTATTTT
CASRRGSGSSYTQYF
>TRBV5-8|TRBJ2-2|-|TRBD2
TGTGCCAGCAGAGCCGGGACTAGATACACCGGGGAGCTGTTTTTT
CASRAGTRYTGELFF
>TRBV5-1|TRBJ2-3|-|TRBD2
TGCGCCAGCAGCTTGGTTCTTAGCGGGGGGAATGTGTATTTT
CASSLVLSGGNVYF
>TRBV10-3|TRBJ1-4|-|TRBD1
TGTGCCTCCGCCCACGGGACAGGAAAAAAACTGTTTTTT
CASAHGTGKKLFF
>TRBV2|TRBJ2-5|-|-
TGTGCCAGCAGTAAAGGGGAGAGAGAGACCCAGTACTTC
CASSKGERETQYF
>TRBV19|TRBJ1-5|once|TRBD1
TGTGCCAGTAGTAACCGGGACAGGGCGTTTACGAGCAATCAGCCCCAGCATTTT
CASSNRDRAFTSNQPQHF
>TRBV14|TRBJ1-2|-|-
TGTGCCAGCAGCACAGGGTCTAGTGGCTACACCTTC
CASSTGSSGYTF
>TRBV5-1|TRBJ1-6|-|-
TGCGCCAGCAGCTTACAGGGTAGAAATTCACCCCTCCACTTT
CASSLQGRNSPLHF
>TRBV27|TRBJ1-1|-|-
TGTGCCAGCAGATTCCAGGGTTCGGGCACTGAAGCTTTCTTT
CASRFQGSGTEAFF
>TRBV6-2/TRBV6-3|TRBJ2-2|-|TRBD1
TGTGCCAGCAGTTCGACAGGGGGCTACACCGGGGAGCTGTTTTTT
CASSSTGGYTGELFF
>TRBV6-2/TRBV6-3|TRBJ1-2|few|-
TGTGCCAGCAGTCAGGGCTACTATGGCTACACCTTC
CASSQGYYGYTF
>TRBV3-1/TRBV3-2|TRBJ1-5|-|-
TGTGCCAGCAGCCGGGAGACGGATCAGCCCCAGCATTTT
CASSRETDQPQHF
>TRBV10-3|TRBJ1-5|-|-
TGTGCCATCAGTGATGGGAAAGCAGAGGGTTTTCAGCCCCAGCATTTT
CAISDGKAEGFQPQHF
>TRBV28|TRBJ2-7|-|TRBD2
TGTGCCAGCAGTCAAAGCGGGAGGGCCTACGAGCAGTACTTC
CASSQSGRAYEQYF
>TRBV4-2|TRBJ1-2|-|-
TGTGCCAGCAGCCAAGAGGGGGGACCCTATGGCTACACCTTC
CASSQEGGPYGYTF
>TRBV4-2|TRBJ2-2|-|-
TGTGCCAGCAGCCAAGACCCAGGGCCGAACACCGGGGAGCTGTTTTTT
CASSQDPGPNTGELFF
>TRBV6-2/TRBV6-3|TRBJ1-2|-|-
TGTGCCAGCAGTTCTTTGGACTCTCGGCGGGGCTACACCTTC
CASSSLDSRRGYTF
>TRBV6-5|TRBJ2-6|-|-
TGTGCCAGCAGACCTCGGGGGGCAGGGGCCAACGTCCTGACTTTC
CASRPRGAGANVLTF
>TRBV9|TRBJ2-3|once|TRBD2
TGTGCCAGCAGCTTAGCGGGGTCCACAGATACGCAGTATTTT
CASSLAGSTDTQYF
>TRBV2|TRBJ2-3|-|TRBD2
TGTGCCAGCAGTGAAGAGCGGGGGGGTGCTACGCAGTATTTT
CASSEERGGATQYF
>TRBV6-4|TRBJ1-6|many|-
TGTGCCAGCAGTATCCGTATCGATTCACCCCTCCACTTT
CASSIRIDSPLHF
>TRBV4-3|TRBJ1-1|-|-
TGCGCCAGCAGCCAAGATTTAACAGTGAGGAACACTGAAGCTTTCTTT
CASSQDLTVRNTEAFF
>TRBV9|TRBJ1-6|-|TRBD1
TGTGCCAGCAGCGGAGCGGGACAGGGGAATTCACCCCTCCACTTT
CASSGAGQGNSPLHF
>TRBV6-6|TRBJ2-3|-|-
TGTGCCAGCAGCCTATCAAAGGATACGCAGTATTTT
CASSLSKDTQYF
>TRBV5-8|TRBJ1-1|-|-
TGTGCCAGCAGCTTGCGGACAGTTTCTCTGAACACTGAAGCTTTCTTT
CASSLRTVSLNTEAFF
>TRBV10-3|TRBJ1-4|-|-
TGTGCCATCAGTGAGACCAGGGACTTAACTAATGAAAAACTGTTTTTT
CAISETRDLTNEKLFF
>TRBV27|TRBJ1-6|-|-
TGTGCCAGCAGTTTATACGGGTTACGGAGCTCCTATAATTCACCCCTCCACTTT
CASSLYGLRSSYNSPLHF
>TRBV6-5|TRBJ2-2|-|TRBD1
TGTGCCAGCAGTTCAGACAGGGGGCCTATGGAGCTGTTTTTT
CASSSDRGPMELFF
>TRBV28|TRBJ2-3|-|TRBD2
TGTGCCAGCAGTCGACTAGCGGGAAGTATAGATACGCAGTATTTT
CASSRLAGSIDTQYF
>TRBV10-3|TRBJ2-1|-|-
TGTGCCATCAGTGAGTCCGGAGATGAGCAGTTCTTC
CAISESGDEQFF
>TRBV7-2|TRBJ2-3|few|-
TGTGCCAGCAGCCCTGGACATACAGATACGCAGTATTTT
CASSPGHTDTQYF
>TRBV6-6|TRBJ1-5|-|-
TGTGCCAGCAGTTACACCAGCTCAGGTCAGCCCCAGCATTTT
CASSYTSSGQPQHF
>TRBV14|TRBJ2-3|-|-
TGTGCCAGCAGCCAAGATGCGATTAGCCTCCGGAGAGATACGCAGTATTTT
CASSQDAISLRRDTQYF
>TRBV5-1|TRBJ1-1|-|-
TGCGCCAGCAGCTTGGATGGCTGGAACACTGAAGCTTTCTTT
CASSLDGWNTEAFF